The 26 T cell receptor beta chains reported below all come from one sample, sequenced in a study of monozygotic twins with inflammatory bowel disease. TCRdb re-called the 5' RACE reads and shows each CDR3 protein once, DNA omitted. The sample includes approximately 400,000 distinct CDR3 sequences. Input material: blood. The receptors were sampled from a human donor with ulcerative colitis or Crohn's disease, or a healthy co-twin of an affected twin (not recorded which).

The chain joins TRBV20-1 to TRBJ2-7; TCRdb lists TRBD2, though no DNA is available to test this call. The length of the CDR3 is 13 residues. In germline, CDR1 is DFQATT, CDR2 SNEGSKA (reference sequence). The CDR3 spells CSARRTSGSEQYF.

V and J are TRBV12-3 or TRBV12-4 and TRBJ2-1. This CDR3 region has 12 residues. The CDR3 protein is CASSDLNNEQFF.

The CDR3 spells CASSQDGVSYTGELFF. This chain connects TRBV4-3 to TRBJ2-2. The CDR3 runs 16 residues. CDR1 is LGHNA, CDR2 YSLEER, per germline.

The rearrangement links TRBV12-3 or TRBV12-4 to TRBJ2-5; without DNA, the TCRdb call of TRBD1 cannot be checked. CDR3 length: 14 residues. CDR3 sequence: CASRNHNRGETQYF.

CDR3 sequence reads: CSALDRGSAYEQYF. The chain carries TRBV20-1 and TRBJ2-7; TCRdb proposes TRBD1, but this gene call is untestable without DNA. Germline-derived CDR1 and CDR2 are DFQATT and SNEGSKA (reference sequence). The CDR3 length is 14 residues.

The CDR3 reads CASNPRGLWGTDTQYF. This chain connects TRBV7-9 to TRBJ2-3; the TCRdb D gene call, TRBD1, has no DNA to confirm it. Germline CDR1 and CDR2: SEHNR and FQNEAQ (reference sequence). The CDR3 contains 16 residues.

The CDR3 region is CASSQVGSGTYNEQFF. The genes are TRBV14 and TRBJ2-1; absent DNA, TCRdb's TRBD2 call cannot be checked. The CDR3 spans 16 residues. Per the germline V gene, CDR1 is SGHDN and CDR2 is FVKESK.

The rearrangement joins TRBV20-1 to TRBJ2-5; without DNA, the TCRdb call of TRBD2 cannot be checked. The length of the CDR3 is 14 residues. CDR1 is DFQATT and CDR2 is SNEGSKA in the germline V gene (reference sequence). CDR3 region: CSARVAGPQETQYF.

The rearrangement links TRBV12-3 or TRBV12-4 to TRBJ2-7. This CDR3 spans 14 amino acids. CDR3 in amino acids: CASSNGHASYEQYF.

This chain joins TRBV7-2 and TRBJ2-7; TCRdb returns TRBD2, unconfirmable since there is no DNA. Per the germline V gene, CDR1 is SGHTA and CDR2 is FQGNSA. This CDR3 is 17 amino acids long. CDR3 protein: CASRLSPAGLGNYEQYF.

The chain recombines TRBV20-1 with TRBJ2-1; TCRdb indicates TRBD2, and absent DNA this call remains unverified. Germline lookup yields CDR1 DFQATT and CDR2 SNEGSKA (reference sequence). CDR3 length: 14 amino acids. CDR3 region: CSAQTSGGAFEQFF.

The chain couples TRBV3-1 to TRBJ2-1; TCRdb outputs TRBD1, but without DNA this stays unchecked. This CDR3 spans 15 amino acids. Germline lookup yields CDR1 LGHDT and CDR2 YNNKEL (reference sequence). The CDR3 sequence is CASSQAPRGRNEQFF.

The chain carries TRBV27 and TRBJ2-1; the TCRdb call, TRBD1, lacks DNA for checking. The CDR3 runs 12 residues. Germline CDR1 MNHEY, CDR2 SMNVEV (reference sequence). The CDR3 is CASRTGGPEQFF.

The chain is built from TRBV10-2 and TRBJ1-2. This CDR3 is 11 amino acids long. Germline V gene data show CDR1 as WSHSY and CDR2 as SAAADI. This CDR3 reads CASQAEYGYTF.

The chain joins TRBV4-1 to TRBJ1-5; with no DNA, the TCRdb D assignment of TRBD1 cannot be verified. CDR1 MGHRA and CDR2 YSYEKL come from the germline V gene. CDR3 size: 17 residues. The CDR3 reads CASSQEGTGRGNQPQHF.

This chain links TRBV12-3 or TRBV12-4 with TRBJ2-5; TCRdb outputs TRBD1, but without DNA this stays unchecked. The CDR3 runs 14 residues. The CDR3 loop reads CASSPGTTQETQYF.

V usage is TRBV7-9 and J usage is TRBJ1-2; the D call of TRBD1 rests on TCRdb alone, since no DNA is present to check it. The CDR3 length is 15 residues. Looked up from germline, CDR1 is SEHNR and CDR2 is FQNEAQ (reference sequence). The chain's CDR3 is CASSLAGQDVYGYTF.

The chain is built from TRBV5-1 and TRBJ2-1; TCRdb designates TRBD1, a call that cannot be tested without DNA. The CDR3 contains 15 residues. CDR1 is SGHRS, CDR2 YFSETQ, per germline. The CDR3 region is CASSLARGDYNEQFF.

This chain links TRBV7-9 with TRBJ2-1. Germline CDR1 reads SEHNR; CDR2 reads FQNEAQ (reference sequence). This CDR3 comprises 15 residues. This chain's CDR3 is CASSRDRSSYNEQFF.

The V and J genes are TRBV4-2 and TRBJ1-1. Germline V gene sequence: CDR1 LGHNA, CDR2 YNFKEQ. The CDR3 has 13 amino acids. CDR3 region: CASSQDYAAEAFF.

The chain couples TRBV28 to TRBJ1-6. This CDR3 spans 16 amino acids. Germline CDR1 reads MDHEN; CDR2 reads SYDVKM. CDR3 in amino acids: CASSLVSSARGGPLHF.

The chain employs TRBV6-1 and TRBJ2-1; the D call from TCRdb, TRBD2, cannot be confirmed without DNA. The germline V gene encodes CDR1 MNHNS and CDR2 SASEGT. This CDR3 contains 16 residues. CDR3 sequence: CASSERTSGFYNEQFF.

The rearrangement uses TRBV6-5 and TRBJ2-5; TCRdb's D call, TRBD2, is unchecked because there is no DNA. CDR1 and CDR2 from the germline V gene are MNHEY and SVGAGI. This CDR3 spans 15 amino acids. CDR3 region: CASSYSTGRAETQYF.

The chain carries TRBV18 and TRBJ1-5. The germline V gene encodes CDR1 KGHSH and CDR2 LQKENI. The CDR3 runs to 13 residues. The CDR3 sequence: CASSAGVNQPQHF.

This sequence joins TRBV5-1 and TRBJ2-2. Germline V CDR1 and CDR2: SGHRS, YFSETQ. This CDR3 has 16 residues. The CDR3 reads CASSRLGSGTTGELFF.

The rearrangement links TRBV20-1 to TRBJ2-7; TCRdb selects TRBD1, and the lack of DNA leaves this call unchecked. The germline CDR1 and CDR2 sequences are DFQATT and SNEGSKA (reference sequence). The CDR3 consists of 15 residues. The CDR3 spells CSARDDETGTYEQYF.